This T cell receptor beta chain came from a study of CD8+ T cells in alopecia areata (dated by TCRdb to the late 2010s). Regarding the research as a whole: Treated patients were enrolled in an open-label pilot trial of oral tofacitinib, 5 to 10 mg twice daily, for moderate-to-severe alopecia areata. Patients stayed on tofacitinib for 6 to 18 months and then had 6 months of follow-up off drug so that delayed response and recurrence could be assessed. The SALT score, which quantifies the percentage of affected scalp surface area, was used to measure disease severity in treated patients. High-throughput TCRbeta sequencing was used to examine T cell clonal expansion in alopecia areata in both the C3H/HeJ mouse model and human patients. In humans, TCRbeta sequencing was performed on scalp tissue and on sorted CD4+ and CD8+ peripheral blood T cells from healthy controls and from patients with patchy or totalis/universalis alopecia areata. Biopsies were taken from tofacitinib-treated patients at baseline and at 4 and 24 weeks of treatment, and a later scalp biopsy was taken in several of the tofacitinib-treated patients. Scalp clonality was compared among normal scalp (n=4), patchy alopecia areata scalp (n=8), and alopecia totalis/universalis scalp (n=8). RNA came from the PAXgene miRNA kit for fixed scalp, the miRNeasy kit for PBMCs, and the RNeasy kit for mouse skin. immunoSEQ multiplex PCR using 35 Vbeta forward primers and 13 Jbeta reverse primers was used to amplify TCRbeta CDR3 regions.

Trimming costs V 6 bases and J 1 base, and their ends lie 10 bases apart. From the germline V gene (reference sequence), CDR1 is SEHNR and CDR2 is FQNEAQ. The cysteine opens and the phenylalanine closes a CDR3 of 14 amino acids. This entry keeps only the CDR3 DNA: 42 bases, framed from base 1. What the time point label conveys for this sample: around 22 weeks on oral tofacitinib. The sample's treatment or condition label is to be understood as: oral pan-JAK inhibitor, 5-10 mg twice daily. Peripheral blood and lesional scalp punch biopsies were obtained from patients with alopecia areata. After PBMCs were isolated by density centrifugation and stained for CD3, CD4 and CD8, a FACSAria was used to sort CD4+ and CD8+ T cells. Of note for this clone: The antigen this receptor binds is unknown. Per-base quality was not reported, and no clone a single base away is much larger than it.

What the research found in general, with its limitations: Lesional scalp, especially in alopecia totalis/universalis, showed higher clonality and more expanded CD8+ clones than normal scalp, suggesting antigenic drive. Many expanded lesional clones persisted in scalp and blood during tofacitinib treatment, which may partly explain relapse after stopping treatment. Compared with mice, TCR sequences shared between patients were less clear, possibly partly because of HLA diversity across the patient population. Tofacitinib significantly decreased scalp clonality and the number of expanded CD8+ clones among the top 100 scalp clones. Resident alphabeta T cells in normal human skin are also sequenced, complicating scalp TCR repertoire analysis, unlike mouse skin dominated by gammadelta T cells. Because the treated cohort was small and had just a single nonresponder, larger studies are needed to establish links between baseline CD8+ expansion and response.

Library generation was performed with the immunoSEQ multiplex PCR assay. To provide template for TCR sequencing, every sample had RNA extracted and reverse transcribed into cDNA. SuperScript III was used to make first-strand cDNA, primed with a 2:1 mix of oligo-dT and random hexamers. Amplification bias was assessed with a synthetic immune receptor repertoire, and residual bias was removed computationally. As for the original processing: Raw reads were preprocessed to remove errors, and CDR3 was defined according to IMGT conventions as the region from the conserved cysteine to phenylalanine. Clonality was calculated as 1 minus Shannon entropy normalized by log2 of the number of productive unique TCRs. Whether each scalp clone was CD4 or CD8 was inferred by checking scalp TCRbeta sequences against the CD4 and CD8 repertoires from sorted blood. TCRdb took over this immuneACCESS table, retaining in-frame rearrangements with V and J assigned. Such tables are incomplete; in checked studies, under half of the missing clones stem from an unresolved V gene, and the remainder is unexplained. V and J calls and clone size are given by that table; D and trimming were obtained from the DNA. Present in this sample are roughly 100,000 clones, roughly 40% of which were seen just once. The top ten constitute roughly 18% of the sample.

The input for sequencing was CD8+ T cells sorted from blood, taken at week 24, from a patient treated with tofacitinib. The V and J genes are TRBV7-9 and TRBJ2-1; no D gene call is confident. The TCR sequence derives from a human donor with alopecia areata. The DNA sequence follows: TGTGCCAGCAGGGAACTGGCATCCTACAATGAGCAGTTCTTC. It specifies CASRELASYNEQFF.